This TCR beta chain was profiled in a study of radiotherapy plus CTLA-4 blockade in lung cancer. Study-level information: Objective responses were recorded in roughly 20% of patients, with disease control recorded in about 30%.

Sequencing used immunoSEQ multiplex PCR; TCRdb keeps in-frame clones, though not all of them. In the table there are 85,000 to 95,000 clones, approximately 82% of which are singletons. The sample holds a few counts of this clone. Its antigen remains unknown. Germline V CDR1 and CDR2: SGHVS, FNYEAQ. This CDR3 is built from 17 residues. Trimming took off 0 bases at V and 1 base at J, with 13 bases between the two ends. Alongside CTLA-4 blockade with ipilimumab, patients with chemo-refractory metastatic non-small-cell lung cancer received focal radiation. Study outcomes and limitations: After radiotherapy and ipilimumab, tumor-derived clones expanded in peripheral blood. Reported findings show early blood T cell clone dynamics, with interferon-beta, best predicted response.

The origin of this receptor is a human donor with non-small cell lung cancer that progressed on radiotherapy plus ipilimumab. V usage is TRBV7-6 and J usage is TRBJ2-1; perhaps D is TRBD1 or TRBD2 (5 bases each). This material consisted of peripheral blood, taken from a patient treated with radiotherapy plus ipilimumab. The CDR3 region has the DNA TGTGCCAGCAGCTTAGCGGGTGGGGGACGTTCCTACAATGAGCAGTTCTTC. It codes for CASSLAGGGRSYNEQFF.